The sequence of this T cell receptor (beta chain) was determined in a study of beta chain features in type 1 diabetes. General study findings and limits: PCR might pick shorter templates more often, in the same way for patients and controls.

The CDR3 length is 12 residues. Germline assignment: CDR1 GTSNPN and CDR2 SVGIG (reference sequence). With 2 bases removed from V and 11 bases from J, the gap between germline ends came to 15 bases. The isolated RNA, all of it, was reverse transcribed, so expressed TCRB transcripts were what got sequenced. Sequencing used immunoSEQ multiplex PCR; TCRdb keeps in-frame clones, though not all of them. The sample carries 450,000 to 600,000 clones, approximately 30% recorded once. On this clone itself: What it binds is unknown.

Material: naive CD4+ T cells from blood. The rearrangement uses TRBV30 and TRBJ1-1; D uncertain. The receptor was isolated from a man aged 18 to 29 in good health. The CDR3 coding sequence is TGTGCCTGGAGTATGATCCGTACAACGGCTTTCTTT. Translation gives CAWSMIRTTAFF. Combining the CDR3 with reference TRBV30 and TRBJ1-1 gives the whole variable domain SQTIHQWPATLVQPVGSPLSLECTVEGTSNPNLYWYRQAAGRGLQLLFYSVGIGQISSEVPQNLSASRPQDRQFILSSKKLLLSDSGFYLCAWSMIRTTAFFGQGTRLTVV.